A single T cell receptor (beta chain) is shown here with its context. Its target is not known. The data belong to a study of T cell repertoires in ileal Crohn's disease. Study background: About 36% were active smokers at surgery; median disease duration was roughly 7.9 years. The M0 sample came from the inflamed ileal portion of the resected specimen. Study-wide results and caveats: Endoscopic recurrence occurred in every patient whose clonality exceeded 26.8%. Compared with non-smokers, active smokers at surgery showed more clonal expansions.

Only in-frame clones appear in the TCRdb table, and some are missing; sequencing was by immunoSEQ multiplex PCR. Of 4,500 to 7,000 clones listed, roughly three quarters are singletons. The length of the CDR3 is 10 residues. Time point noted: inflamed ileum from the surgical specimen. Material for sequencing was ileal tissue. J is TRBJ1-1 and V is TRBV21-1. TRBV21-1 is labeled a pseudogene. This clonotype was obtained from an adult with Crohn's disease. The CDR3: CASSKFGAFF. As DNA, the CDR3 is TGTGCCAGCAGCAAATTTGGAGCTTTCTTT.